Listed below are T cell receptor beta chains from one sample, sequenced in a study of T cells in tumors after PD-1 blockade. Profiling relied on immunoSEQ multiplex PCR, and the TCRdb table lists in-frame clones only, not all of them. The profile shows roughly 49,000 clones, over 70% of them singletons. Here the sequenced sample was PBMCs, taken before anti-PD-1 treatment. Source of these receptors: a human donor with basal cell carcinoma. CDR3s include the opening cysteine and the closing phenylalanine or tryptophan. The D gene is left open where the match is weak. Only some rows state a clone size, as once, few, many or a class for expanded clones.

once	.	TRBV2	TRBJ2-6	CASSGGPGANVLTF	TGTGCCAGCAGTGGAGGGCCTGGGGCCAACGTCCTGACTTTC
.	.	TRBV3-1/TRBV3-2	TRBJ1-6	CASSQERVGSPLHF	TGTGCCAGCAGCCAAGAAAGGGTGGGATCACCCCTCCACTTT
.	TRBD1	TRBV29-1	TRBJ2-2	CSVVRDRGGTGELFF	TGCAGCGTTGTACGGGACAGGGGAGGCACCGGGGAGCTGTTTTTT
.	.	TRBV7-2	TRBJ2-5	CASSPRAAQETQYF	TGTGCCAGCAGCCCAAGGGCAGCACAAGAGACCCAGTACTTC
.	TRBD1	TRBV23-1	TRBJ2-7	CASSQINRDRGLYEQYF	TGCGCCAGCAGTCAGATAAACCGGGACAGGGGTCTATACGAGCAGTACTTC
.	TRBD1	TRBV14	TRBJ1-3	CASSPGQGAGNTIYF	TGTGCCAGCAGCCCAGGACAGGGGGCTGGAAACACCATATATTTT
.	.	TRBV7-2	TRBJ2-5	CASSLEVVETQYF	TGTGCCAGCAGCTTAGAGGTTGTTGAGACCCAGTACTTC
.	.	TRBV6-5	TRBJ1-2	CASSPFHTYNYGYTF	TGTGCCAGCAGCCCCTTTCACACTTACAACTATGGCTACACCTTC
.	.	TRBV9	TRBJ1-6	CASSEGGSSYNSPLHF	TGTGCCAGCAGCGAGGGGGGAAGCTCCTATAATTCACCCCTCCACTTT
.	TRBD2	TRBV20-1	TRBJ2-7	CSASRGEPYEQYF	TGCAGTGCTAGTCGGGGGGAGCCCTACGAGCAGTACTTC
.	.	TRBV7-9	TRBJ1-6	CASSPSVDSSPLHF	TGTGCCAGCAGCCCATCCGTCGACAGTTCACCCCTCCACTTT
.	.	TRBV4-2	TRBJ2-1	CASSQAAGAGVAEQFF	TGTGCCAGCAGCCAAGCCGCAGGGGCGGGGGTTGCTGAGCAGTTCTTC
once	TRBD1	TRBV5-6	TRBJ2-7	CASSLRQGVAGYEQYF	TGTGCCAGCAGCTTGCGACAGGGGGTAGCCGGCTACGAGCAGTACTTC
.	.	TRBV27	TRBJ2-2	CASSFNTGELFF	TGTGCCAGCAGTTTTAACACCGGGGAGCTGTTTTTT
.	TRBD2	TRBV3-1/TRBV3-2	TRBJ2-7	CASSQNRLAGGSSYEQYF	TGTGCCAGCAGCCAGAACCGGCTAGCGGGGGGGAGCTCCTACGAGCAGTACTTC
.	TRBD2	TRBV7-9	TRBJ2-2	CASSFSAGVNTGELFF	TGTGCCAGCAGCTTCTCGGCGGGGGTTAACACCGGGGAGCTGTTTTTT
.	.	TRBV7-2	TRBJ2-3	CASSLEGRRTDTQYF	TGTGCCAGCAGCTTAGAGGGACGGCGCACAGATACGCAGTATTTT
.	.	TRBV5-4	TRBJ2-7	CASSPGGGGGYYEQYF	TGTGCCAGCAGCCCGGGCGGGGGCGGGGGTTACTACGAGCAGTACTTC
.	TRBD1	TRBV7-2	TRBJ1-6	CASSGTGTGLSPLHF	TGTGCCAGCAGCGGGACAGGGACAGGGCTTTCACCCCTCCACTTT
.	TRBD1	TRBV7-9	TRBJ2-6	CASSLGTGGSGANVLTF	TGTGCCAGCAGCCTCGGGACAGGGGGCTCTGGGGCCAACGTCCTGACTTTC
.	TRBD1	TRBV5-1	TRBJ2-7	CASSFLGTGFSYEQYF	TGCGCCAGCAGCTTCCTCGGGACAGGTTTTTCCTACGAGCAGTACTTC
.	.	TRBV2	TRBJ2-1	CASRLANEQFF	TGTGCCAGCAGACTAGCCAATGAGCAGTTCTTC
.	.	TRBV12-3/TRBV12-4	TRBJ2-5	CASSLGLGTQYF	TGTGCCAGCAGTTTGGGGTTGGGGACCCAGTACTTC
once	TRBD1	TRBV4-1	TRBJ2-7	CASSQLPRQGNRDEQYF	TGCGCCAGCAGCCAATTACCCCGACAGGGGAATAGGGACGAGCAGTACTTC
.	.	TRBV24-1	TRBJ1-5	CATSVGSNQPQHF	TGTGCCACCAGTGTAGGTAGCAATCAGCCCCAGCATTTT
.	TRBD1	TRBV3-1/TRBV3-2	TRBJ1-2	CASSQGQGLGGYGYTF	TGTGCCAGCAGCCAAGGACAGGGGTTGGGAGGCTATGGCTACACCTTC
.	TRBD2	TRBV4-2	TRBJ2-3	CASSQGEVSGGADTQYF	TGTGCCAGCAGCCAAGGCGAGGTTAGCGGGGGGGCAGATACGCAGTATTTT
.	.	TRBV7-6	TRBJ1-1	CASSLDPPSRGTSVTEAFF	TGTGCCAGCAGCTTAGACCCCCCGAGTCGGGGGACTAGTGTAACTGAAGCTTTCTTT
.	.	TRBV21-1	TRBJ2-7	CASSKERGGANYEQYF	TGTGCCAGCAGCAAAGAAAGGGGGGGGGCGAACTACGAGCAGTACTTC
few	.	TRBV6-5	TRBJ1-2	CASSRLTPRDGYTF	TGTGCCAGCAGCCGCCTGACACCCCGGGATGGCTACACCTTC
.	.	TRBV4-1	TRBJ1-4	CASSQGGADYEKLFF	TGCGCCAGCAGCCAAGGGGGGGCAGACTATGAAAAACTGTTTTTT
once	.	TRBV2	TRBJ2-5	CASRERGETQYF	TGTGCCAGCAGAGAAAGGGGTGAGACCCAGTACTTC
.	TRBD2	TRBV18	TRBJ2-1	CASSLLAGGRNEQFF	TGTGCCAGCTCACTACTAGCGGGGGGACGCAATGAGCAGTTCTTC
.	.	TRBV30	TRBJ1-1	CAWSVSPGTEAFF	TGTGCCTGGAGTGTAAGCCCAGGTACTGAAGCTTTCTTT
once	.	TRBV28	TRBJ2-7	CASSLDPSRAEEQYF	TGTGCCAGCAGTTTAGACCCCTCTAGGGCGGAGGAGCAGTACTTC
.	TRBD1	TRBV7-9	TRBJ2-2	CASRPTGGASGELFF	TGTGCCAGCAGACCAACAGGGGGCGCTTCCGGGGAGCTGTTTTTT
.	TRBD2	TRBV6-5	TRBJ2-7	CARSGGAGGNYEQYF	TGTGCCCGCAGCGGGGGGGCGGGGGGCAATTACGAGCAGTACTTC
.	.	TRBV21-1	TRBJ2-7	CASSMGTDPHYSYEQYF	TGTGCCAGCAGCATGGGGACAGATCCTCACTACTCCTACGAGCAGTACTTC
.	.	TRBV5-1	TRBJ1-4	CASSLAGTPSLYEKLFF	TGCGCCAGCAGCTTGGCAGGGACCCCCAGCCTGTATGAAAAACTGTTTTTT
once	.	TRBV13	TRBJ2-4	CASSLGGAYNIQYF	TGTGCCAGCAGCTTAGGGGGCGCGTATAACATTCAGTACTTC
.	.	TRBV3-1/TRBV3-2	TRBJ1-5	CASSQAGGPQHF	TGTGCCAGCAGCCAAGCTGGGGGGCCCCAGCATTTT
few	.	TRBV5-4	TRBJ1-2	CASSLERGRVVDGYTF	TGTGCCAGCAGCTTGGAGAGGGGCAGGGTGGTGGATGGCTACACCTTC
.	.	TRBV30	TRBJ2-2	CAWTYGPVNTGELFF	TGTGCCTGGACCTACGGACCGGTAAACACCGGGGAGCTGTTTTTT
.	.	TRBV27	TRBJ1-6	CASGLSGRDNSPLHF	TGTGCCAGCGGCCTTTCGGGACGGGATAATTCACCCCTCCACTTT
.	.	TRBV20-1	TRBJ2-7	CSASMGNLHEQYF	TGCAGTGCTAGTATGGGAAATCTCCACGAGCAGTACTTC